The entry below gives a single T cell receptor beta chain sequence along with its context. Its specificity is unknown. The data are from a study of T-cell memory formation after mild COVID-19. As for the study in general: Largely, TCR clusters stayed within a single donor. Study-level points and caveats: CD4+ contracting clones lay mainly in CM and EM, CD8+ ones in EMRA.

TCRdb processed the 5' RACE reads anew with MiXCR; each CDR3 protein has one entry. The table lists about 350,000 distinct CDR3 sequences, more than 20% of them singletons. The CDR3 extends over 13 amino acids. V shed 5 bases, J shed 5 bases, and the junction held 5 bases outside the gene matches. Germline V gene lookup returns CDR1 SEHNR and CDR2 FQNEAQ (reference sequence). The receptor's source is a man between 18 and 35 years old who had mild COVID-19 (a few samples of this study predate the infection). Cell type and time point are not known. This chain uses TRBV7-9 with TRBJ1-2; TRBD1 matches at 7 bases. Material: PBMCs or a T cell subset sorted from them (not recorded which). The CDR3 is CASSTTGTYGYTF. CDR3 DNA sequence: TGTGCCAGCAGCACGACAGGGACTTATGGCTACACCTTC.